This T cell receptor beta chain comes out of a study of blood T cells in healthy people across ages. Study-level points and caveats: Roughly linear age-related decline in beta diversity appeared, significant by age around 42.

Trimming took off 0 bases at V and 1 base at J, with 18 bases between the two ends. Germline CDR1 and CDR2: SGHTA and FQGNSA. The CDR3 covers 18 residues. Per sample, no less than 5 micrograms of total RNA were extracted. It was with a sample-barcoded 5' primer and a J-beta primer mix that a second PCR of about 6 to 11 cycles was run. A single record per CDR3 protein comes from TCRdb applying MiXCR to the 5' RACE reads. This sample carries some 1.5 million distinct CDR3 sequences, 28% of them seen once, and the ten largest clones take roughly 8%. Points on this clonotype: Its matching antigen is unknown.

This sequence was found in a woman aged 25 to 45 in good health. The sample taken for sequencing was blood. The V and J genes are TRBV7-2 and TRBJ2-5; D is possibly TRBD1 (7 bases). The CDR3 nucleotides are TGTGCCAGCAGCTTAGCAAAGACAGGGTGGAGGGGCCAAGAGACCCAGTACTTC. Its protein product is CASSLAKTGWRGQETQYF.